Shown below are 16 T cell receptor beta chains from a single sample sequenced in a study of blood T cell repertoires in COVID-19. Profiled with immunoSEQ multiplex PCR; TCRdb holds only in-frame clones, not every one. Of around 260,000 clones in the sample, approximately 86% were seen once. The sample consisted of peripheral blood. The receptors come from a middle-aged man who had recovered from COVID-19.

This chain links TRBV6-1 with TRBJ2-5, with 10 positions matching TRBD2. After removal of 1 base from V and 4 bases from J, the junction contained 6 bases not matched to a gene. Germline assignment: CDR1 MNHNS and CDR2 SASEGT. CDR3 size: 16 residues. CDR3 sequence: CASSEVASGRGETQYF. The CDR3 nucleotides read TGTGCCAGCAGTGAAGTCGCTAGCGGGAGAGGAGAGACCCAGTACTTC.

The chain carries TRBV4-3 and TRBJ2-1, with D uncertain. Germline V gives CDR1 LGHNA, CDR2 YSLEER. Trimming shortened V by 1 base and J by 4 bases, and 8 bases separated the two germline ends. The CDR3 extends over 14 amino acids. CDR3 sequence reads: CASSQVSAYNEQFF. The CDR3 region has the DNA TGCGCCAGCAGCCAAGTCTCAGCGTACAATGAGCAGTTCTTC.

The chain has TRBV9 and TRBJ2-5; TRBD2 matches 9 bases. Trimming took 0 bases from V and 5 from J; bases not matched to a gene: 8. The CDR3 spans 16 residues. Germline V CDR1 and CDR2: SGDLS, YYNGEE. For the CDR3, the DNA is TGTGCCAGCAGCGTAGACGCTAGCGGGATCCAGGAGACCCAGTACTTC. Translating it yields CASSVDASGIQETQYF.

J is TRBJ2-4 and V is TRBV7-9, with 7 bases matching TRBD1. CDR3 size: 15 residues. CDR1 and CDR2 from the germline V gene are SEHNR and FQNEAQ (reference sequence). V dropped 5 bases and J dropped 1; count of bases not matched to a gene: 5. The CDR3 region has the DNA TGTGCCAGCAGCGGAACACAGGGGGCCAAAAACATTCAGTACTTC. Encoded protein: CASSGTQGAKNIQYF.

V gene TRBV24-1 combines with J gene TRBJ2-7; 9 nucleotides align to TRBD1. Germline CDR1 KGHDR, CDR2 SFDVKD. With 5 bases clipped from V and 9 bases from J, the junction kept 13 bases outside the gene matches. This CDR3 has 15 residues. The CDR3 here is CATSAPGGQGFGQYF. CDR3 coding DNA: TGTGCCACCAGTGCCCCCGGGGGACAGGGCTTCGGGCAGTACTTC.

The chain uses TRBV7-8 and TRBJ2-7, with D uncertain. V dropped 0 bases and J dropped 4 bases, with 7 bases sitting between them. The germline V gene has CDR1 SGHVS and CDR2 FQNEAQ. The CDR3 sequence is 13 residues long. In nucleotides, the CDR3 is TGTGCCAGCAGCTTAGCCGCGGATTACGAGCAGTACTTC. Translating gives CASSLAADYEQYF.

CDR3 amino acids: CASSLSAGLQVEQYF. As DNA, the CDR3 is TGTGCCAGCAGTTTATCGGCAGGCCTCCAGGTGGAGCAGTACTTC. This chain links TRBV27 with TRBJ2-7; D call uncertain. Per germline, CDR1 MNHEY and CDR2 SMNVEV (reference sequence). The V end lost 0 bases, the J end lost 7 bases, and 16 bases lay between the germline ends. The CDR3 has 15 amino acids.

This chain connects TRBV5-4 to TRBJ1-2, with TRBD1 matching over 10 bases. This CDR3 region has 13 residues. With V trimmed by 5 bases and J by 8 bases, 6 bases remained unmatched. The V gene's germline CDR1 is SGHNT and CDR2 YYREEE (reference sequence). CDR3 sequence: CASSEGQGKGYTF. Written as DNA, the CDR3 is TGTGCCAGCAGTGAGGGACAGGGGAAAGGCTACACCTTC. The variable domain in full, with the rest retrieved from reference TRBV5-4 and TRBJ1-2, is ETGVTQSPTHLIKTRGQQVTLRCSSQSGHNTVSWYQQALGQGPQFIFQYYREEENGRGNFPPRFSGLQFPNYSSELNVNALELDDSALYLCASSEGQGKGYTFGSGTRLTVV.

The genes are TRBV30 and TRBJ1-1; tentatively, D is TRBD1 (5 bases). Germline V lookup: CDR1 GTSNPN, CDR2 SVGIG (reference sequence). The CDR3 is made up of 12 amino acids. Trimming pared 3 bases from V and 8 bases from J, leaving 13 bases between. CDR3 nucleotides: TGTGCCTGGAGCTCGGGGGGACGGGAAGCTTTCTTT. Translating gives CAWSSGGREAFF. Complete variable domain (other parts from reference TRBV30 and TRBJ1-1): SQTIHQWPATLVQPVGSPLSLECTVEGTSNPNLYWYRQAAGRGLQLLFYSVGIGQISSEVPQNLSASRPQDRQFILSSKKLLLSDSGFYLCAWSSGGREAFFGQGTRLTVV.

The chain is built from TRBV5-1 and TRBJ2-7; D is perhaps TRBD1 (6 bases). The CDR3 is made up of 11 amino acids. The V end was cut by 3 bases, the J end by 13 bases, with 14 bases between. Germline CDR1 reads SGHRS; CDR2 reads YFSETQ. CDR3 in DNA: TGCGCCAGCAGCTCCCAGGGGCTAGACTACTTC. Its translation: CASSSQGLDYF.

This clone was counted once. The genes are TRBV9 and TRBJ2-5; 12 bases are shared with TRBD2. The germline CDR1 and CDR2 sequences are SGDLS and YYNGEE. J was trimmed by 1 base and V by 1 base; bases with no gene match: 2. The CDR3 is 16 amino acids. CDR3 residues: CASSVTSGGPQETQYF. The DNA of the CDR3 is TGTGCCAGCAGCGTAACTAGCGGGGGGCCCCAAGAGACCCAGTACTTC.

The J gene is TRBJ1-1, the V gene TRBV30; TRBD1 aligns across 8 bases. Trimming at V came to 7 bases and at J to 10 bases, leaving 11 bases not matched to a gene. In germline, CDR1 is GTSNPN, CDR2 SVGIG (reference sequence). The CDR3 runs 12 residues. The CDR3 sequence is CASRQGPVAAFF. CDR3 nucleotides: TGTGCCTCTCGACAGGGGCCGGTCGCAGCTTTCTTT.

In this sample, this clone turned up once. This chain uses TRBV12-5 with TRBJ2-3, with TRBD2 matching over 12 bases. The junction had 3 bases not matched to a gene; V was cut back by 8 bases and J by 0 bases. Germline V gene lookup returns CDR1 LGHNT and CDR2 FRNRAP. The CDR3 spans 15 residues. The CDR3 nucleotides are TGTGCTAGTCTAGCGGGGGGGCCAAGCACAGATACGCAGTATTTT. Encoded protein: CASLAGGPSTDTQYF.

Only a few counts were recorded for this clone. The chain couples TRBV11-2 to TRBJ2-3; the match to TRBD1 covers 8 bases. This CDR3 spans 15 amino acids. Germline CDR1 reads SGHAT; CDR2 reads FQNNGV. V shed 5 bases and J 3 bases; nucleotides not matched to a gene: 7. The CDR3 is CASSTGTGLTDTQYF. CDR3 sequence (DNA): TGTGCCAGCAGCACCGGGACAGGCCTTACAGATACGCAGTATTTT.

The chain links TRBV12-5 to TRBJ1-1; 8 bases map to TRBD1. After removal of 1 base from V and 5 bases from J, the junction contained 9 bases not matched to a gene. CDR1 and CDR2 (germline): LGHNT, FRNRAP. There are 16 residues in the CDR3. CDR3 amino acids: CASGLGTIRQGTEAFF. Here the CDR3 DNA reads TGTGCTAGTGGTTTGGGTACGATTCGACAGGGGACTGAAGCTTTCTTT.

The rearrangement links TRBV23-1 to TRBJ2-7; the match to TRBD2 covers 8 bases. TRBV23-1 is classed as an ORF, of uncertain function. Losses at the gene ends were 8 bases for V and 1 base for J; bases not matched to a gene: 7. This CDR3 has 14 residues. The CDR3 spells CASSPGLESYEQYF. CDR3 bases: TGCGCCAGCTCCCCGGGACTAGAGTCCTACGAGCAGTACTTC.